The next 10 T cell receptor beta chains were all read from a single sample in a study of Ad26.COV2.S vaccination and SARS-CoV-2 variants. Assay used: immunoSEQ multiplex PCR; TCRdb lists only in-frame clones, some missing. Of approximately 300,000 clones in the sample, approximately 86% were seen once. Treatment in this sample: some 20 received Ad26.COV2.S at low or high dose, single or two shots; roughly five received placebo; per-sample allocation not given. Sampling was performed 63 days after the first vaccine or placebo injection. The material sequenced was peripheral blood, taken in a trial of Ad26.COV2.S vaccine versus placebo. These receptors were obtained from a person between 18 and 60 years old who received the Ad26.COV2.S COVID-19 vaccine or a placebo.

This chain connects TRBV5-4 to TRBJ1-1; tentative D call: TRBD1 (6 bases). The germline gives CDR1 SGHNT, CDR2 YYREEE (reference sequence). The CDR3 has 13 amino acids. The ends were cut back, 9 bases at V and 0 bases at J, with 12 bases in the middle. The CDR3 sequence is CATTDRLNTEAFF. The CDR3 DNA is TGTGCCACAACGGACAGATTGAACACTGAAGCTTTCTTT.

The V and J genes are TRBV12-3 or TRBV12-4 and TRBJ1-2; TRBD1 might be the D (5 bases). The V end lost 2 bases, the J end lost 8 bases, and 9 bases lay between the germline ends. The CDR3 contains 12 residues. The CDR3 coding sequence is TGTGCCAGCAGTTTACTGGGGGAAGGCTACACCTTC. This sequence encodes CASSLLGEGYTF.

The chain uses TRBV19 and TRBJ1-2; D perhaps matches TRBD1 (5 bases). Germline CDR1 is LNHDA and CDR2 is SQIVND (reference sequence). The V end lost 7 bases, the J end lost 2 bases, and 23 bases lay between the germline ends. The CDR3 length is 17 residues. CDR3 protein: CASKIIKGERGNYGYTF. In DNA, the CDR3 is TGTGCCAGTAAAATTATCAAGGGCGAGAGGGGCAACTATGGCTACACCTTC.

CDR3 nucleotide sequence: TGTGCCACCAGCCATTCGCTTCAGGGCTTAACGGACTACGAGCAGTACTTC. Residues: CATSHSLQGLTDYEQYF. The chain links TRBV15 to TRBJ2-7; D possibly corresponds to TRBD1 (5 bases). The CDR3 runs to 17 residues. Germline-derived CDR1 and CDR2 are LNHNV and YYDKDF (reference sequence). The ends were cut back, 5 bases at V and 3 bases at J, with 23 bases in the middle.

The genes are TRBV27 and TRBJ2-1; 9 nucleotides line up with TRBD2. Looked up from germline, CDR1 is MNHEY and CDR2 is SMNVEV (reference sequence). The CDR3 has 16 amino acids. With 5 bases clipped from V and 5 bases from J, the junction kept 10 bases outside the gene matches. CDR3 loop: CASSPLRAGGHNEQFF. The CDR3 DNA reads as TGTGCCAGCAGTCCCCTCAGAGCGGGGGGCCACAATGAGCAGTTCTTC.

V usage is TRBV2 and J usage is TRBJ1-6, with D uncertain. The germline V gene encodes CDR1 SNHLY and CDR2 FYNNEI. The germline V and J ends were trimmed by 5 bases and 0 bases, with 11 bases remaining between them. The CDR3 length is 16 residues. CDR3 loop: CASSSDGSSYNSPLHF. In DNA, the CDR3 is TGTGCCAGCAGTTCGGACGGGAGCTCCTATAATTCACCCCTCCACTTT.

This sequence joins TRBV11-1 and TRBJ2-1, with 7 bases identical to TRBD2. Losses at the gene ends were 2 bases for V and 6 bases for J; bases not matched to a gene: 7. CDR1 and CDR2 (germline): SGHAT, FQDESV (reference sequence). This CDR3 is 15 amino acids long. In DNA, the CDR3 is TGTGCCAGCAGCTTAATCGGGGAGGGGTTCAATGAGCAGTTCTTC. Its translation is CASSLIGEGFNEQFF.

This chain connects TRBV19 to TRBJ1-1; the match to TRBD1 covers 8 bases. The V gene's germline CDR1 is LNHDA and CDR2 SQIVND (reference sequence). The CDR3 sequence is 14 residues long. V was clipped by 6 bases and J by 3 bases; unmatched bases: 6. CDR3 amino acids: CASRADRGDTEAFF. The CDR3 nucleotides read TGTGCCAGTAGGGCAGACAGGGGAGACACTGAAGCTTTCTTT.

This clone has only one observation. The chain carries TRBV12-3 or TRBV12-4 and TRBJ1-1; no clear D. The CDR3 sequence is 11 residues long. V shed 6 bases and J shed 7 bases, with 9 bases lying between them. CDR3 sequence (DNA): TGTGCCAGCAGACCGCACAGTGAAGCTTTCTTT. Protein: CASRPHSEAFF.

This clone was detected only once. The chain carries TRBV6-1 and TRBJ1-4; D is ambiguous. There are 15 residues in the CDR3. The germline gives CDR1 MNHNS, CDR2 SASEGT. The germline V and J ends were trimmed by 3 bases and 5 bases, with 13 bases remaining between them. As DNA, the CDR3 is TGTGCCAGCAGTGACCGTGGCGGCCGGAATGAAAAACTGTTTTTT. It encodes CASSDRGGRNEKLFF.